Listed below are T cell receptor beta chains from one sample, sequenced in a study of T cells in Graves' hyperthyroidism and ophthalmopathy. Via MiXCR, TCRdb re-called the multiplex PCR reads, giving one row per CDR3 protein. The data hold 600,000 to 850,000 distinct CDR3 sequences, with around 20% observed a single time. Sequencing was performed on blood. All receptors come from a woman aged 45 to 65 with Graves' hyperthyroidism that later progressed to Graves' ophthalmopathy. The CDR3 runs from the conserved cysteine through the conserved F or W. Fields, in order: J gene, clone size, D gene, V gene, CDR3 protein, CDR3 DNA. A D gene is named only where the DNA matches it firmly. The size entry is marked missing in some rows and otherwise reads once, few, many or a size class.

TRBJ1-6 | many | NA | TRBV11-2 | CASSLERGAYNSPLHF | TGTGCCAGCAGCTTAGAAAGGGGCGCGTATAATTCACCCCTCCACTTT
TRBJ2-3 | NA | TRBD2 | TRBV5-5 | CASSGGGGVSRDTQYF | TGTGCCAGCAGCGGGGGGGGGGGGGTGTCGCGGGATACGCAGTATTTT
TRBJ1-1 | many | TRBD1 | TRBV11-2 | CASRKGATEAFF | TGTGCCAGCAGGAAGGGGGCAACTGAAGCTTTCTTT
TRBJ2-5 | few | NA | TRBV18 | CASSPLPGRLQETQYF | TGTGCCAGCTCACCACTGCCGGGACGGCTCCAAGAGACCCAGTACTTC
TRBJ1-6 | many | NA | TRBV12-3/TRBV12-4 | CASSPRGANSPLHF | TGTGCCAGCAGTCCCCGCGGCGCTAATTCACCCCTCCACTTT
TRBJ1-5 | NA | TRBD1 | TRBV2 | CASRGQGGFNQPQHF | TGTGCCAGCAGGGGACAGGGGGGTTTCAATCAGCCCCAGCATTTT
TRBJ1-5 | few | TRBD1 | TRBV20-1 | CSARVDRSPQPQHF | TGCAGTGCTAGAGTGGACAGGTCTCCCCAGCCCCAGCATTTT
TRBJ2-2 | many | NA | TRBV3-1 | CASSQVRVNTGELFF | TGTGCCAGCAGCCAAGTAAGGGTGAACACCGGGGAGCTGTTTTTT
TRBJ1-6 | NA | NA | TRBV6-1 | CASSNRVLNSPLHF | TGTGCCAGCAGTAATCGGGTCCTCAATTCACCCCTCCACTTT
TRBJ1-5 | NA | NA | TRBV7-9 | CASAGNSNQPQHF | TGTGCGAGTGCAGGGAATAGCAATCAGCCCCAGCATTTT
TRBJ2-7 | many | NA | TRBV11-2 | CASSLGPGSYEQYF | TGTGCCAGCAGCTTAGGCCCAGGCTCCTACGAGCAGTACTTC
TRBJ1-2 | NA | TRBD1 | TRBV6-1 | CASSPQTGGDYGYTF | TGTGCCAGCAGTCCCCAGACAGGGGGCGACTATGGCTACACCTTC
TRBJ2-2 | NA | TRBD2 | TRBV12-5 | CASGFHVSGTSGAGELFF | TGTGCTAGTGGTTTCCATGTTAGCGGGACTAGCGGGGCCGGGGAGCTGTTTTTT
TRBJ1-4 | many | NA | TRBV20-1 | CSASGAGPTNEKLFF | TGCAGTGCTAGTGGTGCAGGCCCAACTAATGAAAAACTGTTTTTT
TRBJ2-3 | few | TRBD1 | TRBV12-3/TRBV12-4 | CASSLGGQGYDTQYF | TGTGCCAGCAGTTTAGGGGGACAGGGATATGATACGCAGTATTTT
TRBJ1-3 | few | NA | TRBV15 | CATSRDGTRGNTIYF | TGTGCCACCAGCAGAGACGGGACACGAGGAAACACCATATATTTT
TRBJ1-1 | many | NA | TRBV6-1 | CASSERAGESEAFF | TGTGCCAGCAGTGAACGGGCCGGGGAAAGTGAAGCTTTCTTT
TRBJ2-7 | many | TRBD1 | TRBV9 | CASSVYGTGYYEQYF | TGTGCCAGCAGCGTATACGGGACAGGGTACTACGAGCAGTACTTC
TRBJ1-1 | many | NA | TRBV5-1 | CASSATRMNTEAFF | TGCGCCAGCAGCGCGACAAGGATGAACACTGAAGCTTTCTTT
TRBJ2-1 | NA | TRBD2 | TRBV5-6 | CASSYPGGILVNEQFF | TGTGCCAGCAGCTACCCGGGGGGGATATTGGTTAATGAGCAGTTCTTC
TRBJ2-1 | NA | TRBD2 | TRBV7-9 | CASSLGLAGGLNEQFF | TGTGCCAGCAGCTTAGGACTAGCGGGGGGGCTTAATGAGCAGTTCTTC
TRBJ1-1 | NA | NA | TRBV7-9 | CASSTLNAKNTEAFF | TGTGCCAGCAGCACCCTAAACGCCAAGAACACTGAAGCTTTCTTT
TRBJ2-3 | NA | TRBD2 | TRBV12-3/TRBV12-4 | CASSFEAGGLTDTQYF | TGTGCCAGCAGTTTTGAAGCGGGGGGGCTCACAGATACGCAGTATTTT
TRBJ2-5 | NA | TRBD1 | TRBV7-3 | CASSPTRGRETQYF | TGTGCCAGCAGCCCAACCAGGGGGCGTGAGACCCAGTACTTC
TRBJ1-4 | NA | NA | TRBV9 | CASSVDINGEKLFF | TGTGCCAGCAGCGTAGATATAAATGGAGAAAAACTGTTTTTT
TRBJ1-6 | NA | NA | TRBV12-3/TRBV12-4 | CASTRRGGNNSPLHF | TGTGCCAGCACCCGGCGGGGGGGGAATAATTCACCCCTCCACTTT
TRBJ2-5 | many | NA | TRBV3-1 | CASSQVKGRETQYF | TGTGCCAGCAGCCAAGTTAAGGGGAGAGAGACCCAGTACTTC
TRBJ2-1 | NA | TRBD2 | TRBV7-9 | CATAVSGDSYNEQFF | TGTGCCACCGCCGTTAGCGGGGACTCCTACAATGAGCAGTTCTTC
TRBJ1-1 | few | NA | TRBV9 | CASSSSGGGWTEAFF | TGTGCCAGCAGCAGTAGCGGGGGGGGATGGACTGAAGCTTTCTTT
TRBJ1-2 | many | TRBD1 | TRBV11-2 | CASTREGAGYGYTF | TGTGCCAGCACCCGAGAGGGGGCGGGCTATGGCTACACCTTC
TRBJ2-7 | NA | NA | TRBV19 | CASSNGIREQYF | TGTGCCAGTAGTAACGGGATACGCGAGCAGTACTTC
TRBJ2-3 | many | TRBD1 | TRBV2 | CASREWQGAEDTQYF | TGTGCCAGCAGGGAGTGGCAGGGGGCGGAAGATACGCAGTATTTT
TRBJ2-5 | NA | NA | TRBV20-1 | CSVRGPVQEAQYF | TGCAGTGTTCGAGGTCCTGTGCAAGAGGCCCAGTACTTC
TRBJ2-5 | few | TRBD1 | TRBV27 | CASSWKGAWGETQYF | TGTGCCAGCAGTTGGAAGGGGGCCTGGGGAGAGACCCAGTACTTC
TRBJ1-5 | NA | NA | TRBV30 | CAWSPIDHRINQPQHF | TGTGCCTGGAGTCCTATAGACCACAGGATCAATCAGCCCCAGCATTTT
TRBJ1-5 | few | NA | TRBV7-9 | CASSSTRASNQPQHF | TGTGCCAGCAGCTCCACCCGGGCGAGCAATCAGCCCCAGCATTTT
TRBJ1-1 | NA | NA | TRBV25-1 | CASSDGGEAFF | TGTGCCAGCAGTGATGGGGGTGAAGCTTTCTTT
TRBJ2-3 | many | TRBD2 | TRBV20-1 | CSARNPSGGAGTDTQYF | TGCAGTGCTAGGAATCCTAGCGGGGGGGCCGGCACAGATACGCAGTATTTT
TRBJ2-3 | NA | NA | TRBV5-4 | CASSLDFGDTQYF | TGTGCCAGCAGCTTGGACTTCGGAGATACGCAGTATTTT
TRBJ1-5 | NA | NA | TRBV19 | CASTGGAGQPQHF | TGTGCCAGTACCGGGGGCGCGGGTCAGCCCCAGCATTTT
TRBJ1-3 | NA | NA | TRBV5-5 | CASSFRGAGGDTIYF | TGTGCCAGCAGCTTCCGGGGGGCTGGAGGGGACACCATATATTTT
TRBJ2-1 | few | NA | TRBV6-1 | CASSIGTYSYNEQFF | TGTGCCAGCAGTATCGGGACATACTCCTACAATGAGCAGTTCTTC
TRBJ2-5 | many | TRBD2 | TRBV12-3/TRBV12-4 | CASTAGTSVQETQYF | TGTGCCAGCACCGCCGGGACTAGCGTACAAGAGACCCAGTACTTC
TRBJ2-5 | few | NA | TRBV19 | CASSTKEGLETQYF | TGTGCCAGTAGTACGAAGGAGGGGCTGGAGACCCAGTACTTC
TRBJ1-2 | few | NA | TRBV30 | CAWRVHEGRNGYTF | TGTGCCTGGAGGGTACACGAGGGAAGGAATGGCTACACCTTC
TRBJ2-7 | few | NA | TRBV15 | CATSSRTEGEQYF | TGTGCCACCAGCAGCCGGACCGAGGGCGAGCAGTACTTC
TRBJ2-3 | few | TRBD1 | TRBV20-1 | CSATQGASDTQYF | TGCAGTGCTACCCAGGGGGCCTCAGATACGCAGTATTTT
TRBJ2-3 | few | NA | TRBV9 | CASSAPTDTQYF | TGTGCCAGCAGCGCTCCCACAGATACGCAGTATTTT
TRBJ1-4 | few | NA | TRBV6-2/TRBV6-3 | CASRKGLGVEKLFF | TGTGCCAGCAGAAAAGGGTTGGGTGTTGAAAAACTGTTTTTT
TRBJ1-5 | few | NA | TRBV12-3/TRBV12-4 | CASSQERANQPQHF | TGTGCCAGCTCACAAGAGAGGGCCAATCAGCCCCAGCATTTT
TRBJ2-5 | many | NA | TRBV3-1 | CASSQLRETQYF | TGTGCCAGCAGCCAATTAAGAGAGACCCAGTACTTC
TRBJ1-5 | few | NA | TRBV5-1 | CASSLVGGYSNQPQHF | TGCGCCAGCAGCTTGGTTGGAGGGTATAGCAATCAGCCCCAGCATTTT
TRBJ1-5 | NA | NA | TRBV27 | CASSLSGVDQPQHF | TGTGCCAGCAGTTTATCAGGGGTGGATCAGCCCCAGCATTTT
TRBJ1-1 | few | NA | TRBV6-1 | CASSDEFYTEAFF | TGTGCCAGCAGTGACGAGTTCTACACTGAAGCTTTCTTT
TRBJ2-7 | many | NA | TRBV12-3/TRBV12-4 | CASSLILSNRDHSYEQYF | TGTGCCAGCAGTTTAATCCTCTCCAACCGGGACCACTCCTACGAGCAGTACTTC
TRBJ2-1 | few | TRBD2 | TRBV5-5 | CASSLGGGGGSSYNEQFF | TGTGCCAGCAGCTTGGGGGGTGGGGGAGGGAGCTCCTACAATGAGCAGTTCTTC
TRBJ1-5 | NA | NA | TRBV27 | CASSLPMVFRVNQPQHF | TGTGCCAGCAGTTTACCTATGGTTTTCAGGGTCAATCAGCCCCAGCATTTT
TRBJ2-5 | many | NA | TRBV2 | CASSEYGQETQYF | TGTGCCAGCAGTGAATACGGACAAGAGACCCAGTACTTC
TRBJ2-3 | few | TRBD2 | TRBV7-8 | CASSLIPGGTSDTQYF | TGTGCCAGCAGCTTAATCCCGGGGGGGACCTCAGATACGCAGTATTTT
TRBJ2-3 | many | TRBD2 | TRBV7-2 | CASSFPAGGQADTQYF | TGTGCCAGCAGCTTTCCAGCGGGGGGGCAGGCAGATACGCAGTATTTT